This TCR beta chain is drawn from a study of blood T cell repertoires in COVID-19. V lost 1 base to trimming and J lost 3 bases; unmatched junction nucleotides: 9. The CDR3 is 16 amino acids. The germline gives CDR1 SGHRS, CDR2 YFSETQ. The method was immunoSEQ multiplex PCR; TCRdb's version includes in-frame clones alone and lacks a portion of them. The sample holds roughly 110,000 clones; 89% are singletons and the top ten take roughly 4.9%. The chain recombines TRBV5-1 with TRBJ1-2, with 7 positions matching TRBD1. The sequence derives from a man aged 35 to 55 with active or convalescent COVID-19. Sequenced input: peripheral blood. CDR3 DNA sequence: TGCGCCAGCAGCTTGAGGGCCGACAGGGCCGACTATGGCTACACCTTC. This sequence encodes CASSLRADRADYGYTF.